This is a list of T cell receptor beta chains from one sample in a study of Ad26.COV2.S vaccination and SARS-CoV-2 variants. Sequencing was performed with immunoSEQ multiplex PCR; in TCRdb, only in-frame clones are kept and a portion is missing. This repertoire shows hundreds of thousands of clones, roughly 90% found once; its top ten account for approximately 1.5%. Sequencing was performed on peripheral blood, taken in a trial of Ad26.COV2.S vaccine versus placebo. These receptors all stem from a person aged 18-65 years who received the Ad26.COV2.S COVID-19 vaccine or a placebo. The CDR3 runs from the conserved cysteine through the conserved F or W. Fields, in order: D gene, J gene, clone size, V gene, CDR3 protein, CDR3 DNA. D genes are given only for firm matches. Only some rows state a clone size, as once, few, many or a class for expanded clones.

d_gene: -
j_gene: TRBJ2-3
abundance: -
v_gene: TRBV18
CDR3aa: CATQARGGATDTQYF
CDR3nt: TGTGCCACCCAGGCCAGGGGGGGGGCCACAGATACGCAGTATTTT

d_gene: TRBD2
j_gene: TRBJ2-1
abundance: -
v_gene: TRBV2
CDR3aa: CASRPGLAYNEQFF
CDR3nt: TGTGCCAGCCGACCGGGACTAGCCTACAATGAGCAGTTCTTC

d_gene: -
j_gene: TRBJ2-7
abundance: -
v_gene: TRBV30
CDR3aa: CAWNRDRVHEQYF
CDR3nt: TGTGCCTGGAACAGGGACCGCGTCCACGAGCAGTACTTC

d_gene: -
j_gene: TRBJ2-1
abundance: -
v_gene: TRBV18
CDR3aa: CASHPWGVGDNEQFF
CDR3nt: TGTGCCAGCCACCCGTGGGGGGTTGGGGACAATGAGCAGTTCTTC

d_gene: -
j_gene: TRBJ1-5
abundance: once
v_gene: TRBV7-2
CDR3aa: CASSADVQPQHF
CDR3nt: TGTGCCAGCAGCGCGGACGTTCAGCCCCAGCATTTT

d_gene: TRBD2
j_gene: TRBJ2-3
abundance: -
v_gene: TRBV3-1/TRBV3-2
CDR3aa: CASSPPTSGGGVDTQYF
CDR3nt: TGTGCCAGCAGCCCGCCGACTAGCGGGGGAGGGGTAGATACGCAGTATTTT

d_gene: TRBD1
j_gene: TRBJ1-2
abundance: -
v_gene: TRBV2
CDR3aa: CASRADNTGGGYGYTF
CDR3nt: TGTGCCAGCAGGGCGGACAATACAGGGGGAGGATATGGCTACACCTTC

d_gene: TRBD2
j_gene: TRBJ2-1
abundance: -
v_gene: TRBV7-2
CDR3aa: CASSLVAGEYNEQFF
CDR3nt: TGTGCCAGCAGCTTAGTGGCGGGGGAATACAATGAGCAGTTCTTC

d_gene: TRBD1
j_gene: TRBJ2-1
abundance: -
v_gene: TRBV7-9
CDR3aa: CASTYPGQGSYNEQFF
CDR3nt: TGTGCCAGCACCTACCCCGGACAGGGCTCTTACAATGAGCAGTTCTTC

d_gene: -
j_gene: TRBJ1-2
abundance: -
v_gene: TRBV5-1
CDR3aa: CASSLIGYGYTF
CDR3nt: TGCGCCAGCAGCTTGATTGGATATGGCTACACCTTC

d_gene: -
j_gene: TRBJ2-4
abundance: once
v_gene: TRBV7-9
CDR3aa: CASSLVTGSDIQYF
CDR3nt: TGTGCCAGCAGCTTAGTTACAGGGTCGGACATTCAGTACTTC

d_gene: TRBD1
j_gene: TRBJ1-2
abundance: -
v_gene: TRBV18
CDR3aa: CASSDRVDYGYTF
CDR3nt: TGTGCCAGCTCGGACAGGGTGGACTATGGCTACACCTTC

d_gene: TRBD2
j_gene: TRBJ2-7
abundance: -
v_gene: TRBV5-1
CDR3aa: CASSELAGEYEQYF
CDR3nt: TGCGCCAGCAGCGAGTTAGCGGGAGAGTACGAGCAGTACTTC

d_gene: TRBD1
j_gene: TRBJ2-1
abundance: -
v_gene: TRBV18
CDR3aa: CASSPGTEHEQFF
CDR3nt: TGTGCCAGCTCACCCGGGACAGAGCATGAGCAGTTCTTC

d_gene: -
j_gene: TRBJ1-1
abundance: -
v_gene: TRBV7-9
CDR3aa: CASTIRGGPNTEAFF
CDR3nt: TGTGCCAGCACCATCCGCGGGGGGCCGAACACTGAAGCTTTCTTT

d_gene: -
j_gene: TRBJ2-1
abundance: -
v_gene: TRBV18
CDR3aa: CASSASYNEQFF
CDR3nt: TGTGCCAGCTCAGCCTCCTACAATGAGCAGTTCTTC

d_gene: -
j_gene: TRBJ2-6
abundance: -
v_gene: TRBV2
CDR3aa: CASSGTPYSGANVLTF
CDR3nt: TGTGCCAGCAGTGGAACCCCATACTCTGGGGCCAACGTCCTGACTTTC

d_gene: -
j_gene: TRBJ2-2
abundance: -
v_gene: TRBV21-1
CDR3aa: CASSKPDRAIGELFF
CDR3nt: TGTGCCAGCAGCAAACCGGACAGGGCGATCGGGGAGCTGTTTTTT

d_gene: TRBD1
j_gene: TRBJ1-5
abundance: -
v_gene: TRBV27
CDR3aa: CASKVGTGNQPQHF
CDR3nt: TGTGCCAGCAAAGTCGGGACAGGGAATCAGCCCCAGCATTTT

d_gene: -
j_gene: TRBJ2-1
abundance: -
v_gene: TRBV9
CDR3aa: CASSVVGGQGTHNEQFF
CDR3nt: TGTGCCAGCAGCGTAGTAGGTGGGCAGGGGACCCACAATGAGCAGTTCTTC

d_gene: -
j_gene: TRBJ2-2
abundance: -
v_gene: TRBV7-6
CDR3aa: CASSLRQANTGELFF
CDR3nt: TGTGCCAGCAGCTTAAGGCAGGCGAACACCGGGGAGCTGTTTTTT

d_gene: -
j_gene: TRBJ2-2
abundance: -
v_gene: TRBV11-3
CDR3aa: CASSLDGPNTGELFF
CDR3nt: TGTGCCAGCAGCCTGGACGGCCCGAACACCGGGGAGCTGTTTTTT

d_gene: -
j_gene: TRBJ1-4
abundance: once
v_gene: TRBV5-6
CDR3aa: CASSFDQKNEKLFF
CDR3nt: TGTGCCAGCAGCTTCGACCAGAAAAATGAAAAACTGTTTTTT

d_gene: -
j_gene: TRBJ2-3
abundance: -
v_gene: TRBV12-5
CDR3aa: CASGFQTANTQYF
CDR3nt: TGTGCTAGTGGTTTTCAGACAGCTAATACGCAGTATTTT

d_gene: TRBD1
j_gene: TRBJ2-5
abundance: -
v_gene: TRBV27
CDR3aa: CASSPLDRGGTQYF
CDR3nt: TGTGCCAGCAGTCCCCTGGACAGGGGTGGGACCCAGTACTTC

d_gene: -
j_gene: TRBJ2-2
abundance: -
v_gene: TRBV19
CDR3aa: CASSLRRVWGAGELFF
CDR3nt: TGTGCCAGTAGTCTTCGACGGGTGTGGGGTGCCGGGGAGCTGTTTTTT

d_gene: -
j_gene: TRBJ1-2
abundance: -
v_gene: TRBV12-3/TRBV12-4
CDR3aa: CASRSQGDGYTF
CDR3nt: TGTGCCAGCAGGTCGCAGGGTGATGGCTACACCTTC

d_gene: -
j_gene: TRBJ2-7
abundance: -
v_gene: TRBV30
CDR3aa: CAWSSRYEQYF
CDR3nt: TGTGCCTGGAGTTCCCGGTACGAGCAGTACTTC

d_gene: TRBD1
j_gene: TRBJ1-2
abundance: -
v_gene: TRBV7-9
CDR3aa: CASSAFGTAGGYTF
CDR3nt: TGTGCCAGCAGCGCATTCGGGACAGCTGGGGGCTACACCTTC

d_gene: -
j_gene: TRBJ1-5
abundance: -
v_gene: TRBV5-1
CDR3aa: CASSADSAWNQPQHF
CDR3nt: TGCGCCAGCAGCGCGGACAGTGCCTGGAATCAGCCCCAGCATTTT

d_gene: TRBD1
j_gene: TRBJ2-7
abundance: -
v_gene: TRBV18
CDR3aa: CASSATGSYEQYF
CDR3nt: TGTGCCAGCTCAGCGACAGGGAGCTACGAGCAGTACTTC

d_gene: -
j_gene: TRBJ2-7
abundance: -
v_gene: TRBV9
CDR3aa: CASSLGQGRYEQYF
CDR3nt: TGTGCCAGCAGCCTCGGGCAGGGACGCTACGAGCAGTACTTC

d_gene: -
j_gene: TRBJ1-2
abundance: -
v_gene: TRBV12-3/TRBV12-4
CDR3aa: CASSLDVGGYTF
CDR3nt: TGTGCCAGCAGTTTAGACGTAGGGGGCTACACCTTC

d_gene: TRBD1
j_gene: TRBJ1-2
abundance: -
v_gene: TRBV4-2
CDR3aa: CASSQGQGNEGYTF
CDR3nt: TGTGCCAGCAGCCAAGGACAGGGGAATGAAGGCTACACCTTC

d_gene: -
j_gene: TRBJ1-1
abundance: -
v_gene: TRBV21-1
CDR3aa: CASSNQGLRVEAFF
CDR3nt: TGTGCCAGCAGCAACCAGGGCCTTAGGGTTGAAGCTTTCTTT

d_gene: TRBD2
j_gene: TRBJ2-3
abundance: -
v_gene: TRBV10-1
CDR3aa: CASSELPLAGSKTDTQYF
CDR3nt: TGCGCCAGCAGTGAGTTACCCCTAGCGGGATCAAAAACAGATACGCAGTATTTT

d_gene: TRBD1
j_gene: TRBJ2-7
abundance: -
v_gene: TRBV29-1
CDR3aa: CSVGTGSSYEQYF
CDR3nt: TGCAGCGTCGGGACAGGGAGCTCCTACGAGCAGTACTTC

d_gene: -
j_gene: TRBJ2-5
abundance: -
v_gene: TRBV6-1
CDR3aa: CASSDGTRRGTQYF
CDR3nt: TGTGCCAGCAGTGATGGCACACGCAGGGGGACCCAGTACTTC

d_gene: -
j_gene: TRBJ1-6
abundance: -
v_gene: TRBV6-1
CDR3aa: CASSETRISPLHF
CDR3nt: TGTGCCAGCAGTGAAACTAGGATTTCACCCCTCCACTTT

d_gene: -
j_gene: TRBJ2-6
abundance: once
v_gene: TRBV10-2
CDR3aa: CASSDLSPGANVLTF
CDR3nt: TGCGCCAGCAGTGATCTGTCCCCTGGGGCCAACGTCCTGACTTTC